This entry lists 14 T cell receptor beta chains sequenced from one sample in a study of blood T cell repertoires in COVID-19. Using immunoSEQ multiplex PCR, the repertoire was profiled, and TCRdb retains in-frame clones only, with some absent. The table has about 220,000 clones, 75% to 90% seen once. Sequenced sample: peripheral blood. Receptors were obtained from a woman aged 65 to 85 with COVID-19, enrolled during active disease.

The chain has TRBV15 and TRBJ1-1, with D uncertain. Looked up from germline, CDR1 is LNHNV and CDR2 is YYDKDF (reference sequence). V was clipped by 5 bases and J by 1 base, with 11 bases between them. The CDR3 has 14 amino acids. CDR3 bases: TGTGCCACCAGCGCCAGACGGGAGAACACTGAAGCTTTCTTT. It encodes CATSARRENTEAFF.

This chain connects TRBV20-1 to TRBJ2-4; D might be TRBD2 (6 bases). V gave up 3 bases and J gave up 0 bases, with 21 bases separating them. Per the germline V gene, CDR1 is DFQATT and CDR2 is SNEGSKA (reference sequence). There are 18 residues in the CDR3. The CDR3 coding sequence is TGCAGTGCTAGTGGCGGGGCGCTCGACCCGCTAGCCAAAAACATTCAGTACTTC. Encoded protein: CSASGGALDPLAKNIQYF.

As for this clone: One junction end does not reproduce the germline sequence, and a read error may be involved. The chain uses TRBV19 and TRBJ1-2; 9 positions agree with TRBD1. This CDR3 spans 11 amino acids. The germline V gene has CDR1 LNHDA and CDR2 SQIVND (reference sequence). CDR3 nucleotides: TGTGCCAGTAATCCTATGGGGACAGGGAGCTTC. This encodes CASNPMGTGSF.

Note on this clone: The same CDR3 is also encoded by other DNA sequences in this sample. V usage is TRBV5-1 and J usage is TRBJ1-3; unclear D gene. Trimming removed 0 bases from V and 0 bases from J, with 4 bases in between. This CDR3 is built from 14 residues. Germline CDR1 SGHRS, CDR2 YFSETQ. The CDR3 bases are TGCGCCAGCAGCTTGGGTCTCTCTGGAAACACCATATATTTT. Its translation: CASSLGLSGNTIYF.

The gene calls are TRBV7-2 and TRBJ2-1; 7 nucleotides align to TRBD2. With 5 bases clipped from V and 13 bases from J, the junction kept 8 bases outside the gene matches. This CDR3 comprises 12 residues. Germline CDR1 reads SGHTA; CDR2 reads FQGNSA. CDR3 loop: CASSQAGWVQFF. The DNA of the CDR3 is TGTGCCAGCAGCCAAGCGGGGTGGGTTCAGTTCTTC. Filled out from reference TRBV7-2 and TRBJ2-1, the complete variable domain reads GAGVSQSPSNKVTEKGKDVELRCDPISGHTALYWYRQSLGQGLEFLIYFQGNSAPDKSGLPSDRFSAERTGGSVSTLTIQRTQQEDSAVYLCASSQAGWVQFFGPGTRLTVL.

The chain joins TRBV30 to TRBJ1-4; TRBD1 matches at 10 bases. Losses at the gene ends were 5 bases for V and 6 bases for J; bases not matched to a gene: 9. Germline assignment: CDR1 GTSNPN and CDR2 SVGIG (reference sequence). This CDR3 is built from 15 residues. CDR3 in DNA: TGTGCCTGGTTTGTACCCGGGACAGGGGATGAAAAACTGTTTTTT. The encoded protein is CAWFVPGTGDEKLFF.

The V gene is TRBV3-1 (or the pseudogene TRBV3-2), the J gene TRBJ2-7, with D possibly matching TRBD1 (8 bases). The CDR3 runs 17 residues. CDR1 and CDR2 from the germline V gene are LGHDT and YNNKEL (reference sequence). With 1 base removed from V and 3 bases from J, the gap between germline ends came to 19 bases. This CDR3 reads CASSQGDPTGDYYEQYF. The DNA for the CDR3 is TGTGCCAGCAGCCAAGGGGACCCGACAGGGGACTACTACGAGCAGTACTTC.

The chain has TRBV5-1 and TRBJ2-1; TRBD1 might be the D (6 bases). The CDR3 length is 15 residues. The germline CDR1 and CDR2 sequences are SGHRS and YFSETQ. The V end was cut by 2 bases, the J end by 9 bases, with 18 bases between. The CDR3 sequence: CASSLNGQGQGEQFF. CDR3 DNA sequence: TGCGCCAGCAGCTTAAATGGGCAGGGGCAGGGTGAGCAGTTCTTC.

This clone came up once. The chain links TRBV7-9 to TRBJ2-7; D unclear. Germline-derived CDR1 and CDR2 are SEHNR and FQNEAQ (reference sequence). The CDR3 loop spans 11 amino acids. V was cut by 5 bases and J by 5 bases, with 7 bases left in between. CDR3 residues: CASSLYDEQYF. The CDR3 nucleotides are TGTGCCAGCAGCCTGTATGACGAGCAGTACTTC.

This clone was counted between two and nine times. The chain couples TRBV24-1 to TRBJ1-4, with TRBD1 as a possible D gene (5 bases). V was clipped by 3 bases and J by 0 bases, with 10 bases between them. This CDR3 contains 16 residues. The germline V gene has CDR1 KGHDR and CDR2 SFDVKD. CDR3 loop: CATSDRDSATNEKLFF. The CDR3 region has the DNA TGTGCCACCAGTGATCGAGACAGCGCAACTAATGAAAAACTGTTTTTT.

The chain joins TRBV28 to TRBJ2-3, with D perhaps matching TRBD2 (7 bases). Trimming took 5 bases from V and 8 from J, leaving 20 bases between them. Germline V CDR1 and CDR2: MDHEN, SYDVKM. The CDR3 sequence is 15 residues long. Written as DNA, the CDR3 is TGTGCCAGCAGTCTCCCCCGGGCGGGGGCGCGTACGCAGTATTTT. It codes for CASSLPRAGARTQYF.

The chain has TRBV7-2 and TRBJ1-1; D unresolved. The length of the CDR3 is 14 residues. Per germline, CDR1 SGHTA and CDR2 FQGNSA. V lost 3 bases and J lost 4, with 12 bases in between. The CDR3 is CASSFVGSGTEAFF. DNA for the CDR3: TGTGCCAGCAGCTTTGTGGGGAGCGGCACTGAAGCTTTCTTT.

This chain uses TRBV27 with TRBJ2-2; no clear D gene. Germline CDR1 reads MNHEY; CDR2 reads SMNVEV (reference sequence). V was shortened by 4 bases and J by 5 bases, with 11 bases between the two germline ends. The CDR3 totals 14 residues. The CDR3 DNA reads as TGTGCCAGCAGTTCCAATTACCAGACCGGGGAGCTGTTTTTT. This codes for CASSSNYQTGELFF.

This clone was seen just once. The chain is built from TRBV28 and TRBJ1-5, with a weak D call TRBD1 (6 bases). Germline assignment: CDR1 MDHEN and CDR2 SYDVKM. Deletions cut 6 bases from V and 6 bases from J, with 18 bases between. The CDR3 spans 15 residues. The CDR3 DNA reads TGTGCCAGCAGCGGAGGACAGTTTGGTTCTCAGCCCCAGCATTTT. This sequence encodes CASSGGQFGSQPQHF.